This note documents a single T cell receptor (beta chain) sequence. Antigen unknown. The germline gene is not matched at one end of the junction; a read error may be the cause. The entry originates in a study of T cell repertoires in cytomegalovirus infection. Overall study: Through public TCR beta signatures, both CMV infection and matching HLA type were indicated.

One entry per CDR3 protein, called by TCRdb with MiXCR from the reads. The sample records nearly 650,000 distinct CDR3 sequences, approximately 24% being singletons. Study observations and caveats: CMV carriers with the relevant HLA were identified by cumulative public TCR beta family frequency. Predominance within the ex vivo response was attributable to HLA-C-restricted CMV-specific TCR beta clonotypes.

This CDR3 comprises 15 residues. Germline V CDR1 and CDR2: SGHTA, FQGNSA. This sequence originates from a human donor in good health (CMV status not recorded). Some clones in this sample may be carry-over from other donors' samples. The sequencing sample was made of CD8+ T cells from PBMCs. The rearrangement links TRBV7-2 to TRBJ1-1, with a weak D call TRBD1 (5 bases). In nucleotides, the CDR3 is TGTGCCAGCAGCTTAGAAGTAGGGGTGAACACTGGAGCTTTCTTT. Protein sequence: CASSLEVGVNTGAFF.